A single sample is the source of the 24 T cell receptor beta chains below, sequenced in a study of T-cell reconstitution after alpha-beta-depleted transplantation in children. Unique molecular identifiers were incorporated during preparation of the TCRbeta library. TCRdb reanalysed the PCR reads using MiXCR and keeps one entry per CDR3 protein. This sample has approximately 500,000 distinct CDR3 sequences, with more than 9% found just once. The sequencing here drew on PBMCs, taken before TCRalphabeta/CD19-depleted stem cell transplant. All receptors derive from a child aged 2-15 years with inherited bone marrow failure, due to receive a stem cell transplant.

Ten or more counts support this clonotype. The CDR3 nucleotides read TGCGCCAGCAGCTTGAGGGCAGGGGAACAGCCCCAGCATTTT. Translation: CASSLRAGEQPQHF. The chain uses TRBV5-1 and TRBJ1-5; perhaps TRBD1 as D (6 bases). The length of the CDR3 is 14 residues. CDR1 is SGHRS and CDR2 is YFSETQ in the germline V gene. V was pared by 1 base and J by 7 bases, with 12 bases between. Supplemented by reference TRBV5-1 and TRBJ1-5, the full variable domain reads KAGVTQTPRYLIKTRGQQVTLSCSPISGHRSVSWYQQTPGQGLQFLFEYFSETQRNKGNFPGRFSGRQFSNSRSEMNVSTLELGDSALYLCASSLRAGEQPQHFGDGTRLSIL.

The chain recombines TRBV5-4 with TRBJ2-5; D gene unclear. The germline V gene has CDR1 SGHNT and CDR2 YYREEE (reference sequence). V gave up 4 bases and J gave up 5 bases, with 15 bases separating them. The CDR3 spans 14 residues. Here the CDR3 DNA reads TGTGCCAGCAGCCCTATCCGTACCTGGGAGACCCAGTACTTC. It translates to CASSPIRTWETQYF.

This clonotype was found a few times. The chain carries TRBV13 and TRBJ2-7; 8 positions agree with TRBD1. This CDR3 comprises 13 residues. Germline V gene data show CDR1 as PRHDT and CDR2 as FYEKMQ (reference sequence). Germline trimming cut 3 bases from V and 5 bases from J; bases unmatched to any gene: 3. The CDR3 spells CASSFQGAHEQYF. CDR3 DNA sequence: TGTGCCAGCAGCTTCCAGGGGGCCCACGAGCAGTACTTC.

This clonotype was picked up a small number of times. The J gene is TRBJ1-4, the V gene TRBV30; TRBD1 agrees at 9 bases. Germline values: CDR1 GTSNPN, CDR2 SVGIG (reference sequence). The V gene end was trimmed by 6 bases and the J gene end by 0 bases; junction bases not matched to a gene: 8. The CDR3 totals 16 residues. The CDR3 region is CACKDRGWATNEKLFF. CDR3 coding DNA: TGTGCCTGCAAAGACAGGGGGTGGGCAACTAATGAAAAACTGTTTTTT.

In its sample, this clonotype was seen many times. This chain links TRBV7-9 with TRBJ2-2; D remains ambiguous. Trimming shortened V by 11 bases and J by 7 bases, and 2 bases separated the two germline ends. Germline-derived CDR1 and CDR2 are SEHNR and FQNEAQ (reference sequence). CDR3 size: 8 residues. CDR3 sequence (DNA): TGTGCCCACGGGGAGCTGTTTTTT. Translation gives CAHGELFF.

This chain links TRBV6-2 or TRBV6-3 with TRBJ2-1; D remains ambiguous. Between the trimmed V and J ends, which lost 2 bases and 3 bases, there was a span of 11 bases. The germline V gene encodes CDR1 MNHEY and CDR2 SVGEGT. The CDR3 consists of 15 residues. Written as DNA, the CDR3 is TGTGCCAGCAGTTACGGGCTGGGCGGCTACAATGAGCAGTTCTTC. It encodes CASSYGLGGYNEQFF.

On this clonotype: This may come from a read error, since a much larger clone is one base off. The genes are TRBV3-1 and TRBJ2-1, with 13 bases fitting TRBD2. In germline, CDR1 is LGHDT, CDR2 YNNKEL (reference sequence). The CDR3 covers 16 residues. CDR3 DNA sequence: TGTGCCAGCAGCCAAGAGGGGACTAGCGGGGACAATGAGCATTTCTTC. Translated, it gives CASSQEGTSGDNEHFF.

This clonotype was seen repeatedly, ten times or more. V gene TRBV5-1 combines with J gene TRBJ2-7; no definite D call. Germline values: CDR1 SGHRS, CDR2 YFSETQ. V dropped 0 bases and J dropped 0 bases, with 7 bases sitting between them. This CDR3 contains 14 residues. The CDR3: CASSLEAYSYEQYF. CDR3 nucleotide sequence: TGCGCCAGCAGCTTGGAGGCATACTCCTACGAGCAGTACTTC.

This sequence joins TRBV19 and TRBJ1-1, with 9 bases fitting TRBD1. V trimming: 6 bases; J trimming: 5 bases; junction bases outside the gene matches: 10. Germline V gene data show CDR1 as LNHDA and CDR2 as SQIVND (reference sequence). The CDR3 consists of 15 residues. The CDR3 DNA follows: TGTGCCAGTAGGGTCGTCGGACAGGGGAGGACTGAAGCTTTCTTT. Its protein is CASRVVGQGRTEAFF.

This clonotype was seen ten or more times. The chain has TRBV12-3 or TRBV12-4 and TRBJ2-7, with TRBD2 identical over 8 bases. Trimming took 2 bases from V and 0 from J; bases not matched to a gene: 9. The CDR3 has 17 residues. The CDR3 spells CASSLTLGGESSYEQYF. The CDR3 DNA reads as TGTGCCAGCAGTTTAACCCTCGGGGGGGAAAGCTCCTACGAGCAGTACTTC.

This rearrangement joins TRBV27 to TRBJ1-2; D ambiguous. The CDR3 sequence is 16 residues long. Looked up from germline, CDR1 is MNHEY and CDR2 is SMNVEV (reference sequence). V shed 2 bases and J shed 0 bases, with 13 bases lying between them. CDR3 bases: TGTGCCAGCAGTTTAGGGTGGGTCACTCCTAACTATGGCTACACCTTC. Translating gives CASSLGWVTPNYGYTF.

This clonotype appeared many times. The chain couples TRBV2 to TRBJ1-1; possibly TRBD1 for D (6 bases). CDR1 is SNHLY, CDR2 FYNNEI, per germline. V lost 2 bases to trimming and J lost 1 base, with 11 bases between them. This CDR3 comprises 15 residues. CDR3 in amino acids: CASSEPTGKNTEAFF. The CDR3 coding sequence is TGTGCCAGCAGTGAACCGACAGGCAAGAACACTGAAGCTTTCTTT.

There are a few counts of this clonotype. The V gene is TRBV5-1, the J gene TRBJ2-3; 8 positions match TRBD1. With V trimmed by 4 bases and J by 2 bases, 9 bases remained unmatched. The CDR3 has 16 amino acids. Per the germline V gene, CDR1 is SGHRS and CDR2 is YFSETQ. The CDR3 coding sequence is TGCGCCAGCAGCCTTTTCGACAGGGGTTACACAGATACGCAGTATTTT. Amino acid sequence: CASSLFDRGYTDTQYF.

The chain uses TRBV20-1 and TRBJ2-1; the D gene could be TRBD1 or TRBD2 (5 bases each). The CDR3 consists of 13 residues. Trimming pared 5 bases from V and 5 bases from J, leaving 13 bases between. Germline values: CDR1 DFQATT, CDR2 SNEGSKA (reference sequence). The CDR3 sequence: CSAEGPIHNEQFF. CDR3 DNA sequence: TGCAGTGCTGAGGGGCCGATCCACAATGAGCAGTTCTTC.

The rearrangement uses TRBV5-4 and TRBJ2-3; 8 bases agree with TRBD2. The V gene's germline CDR1 is SGHNT and CDR2 YYREEE (reference sequence). The ends lost 3 bases at V and 1 base at J; junction bases unmatched: 4. The length of the CDR3 is 15 residues. CDR3 residues: CASSSGLGGTDTQYF. In nucleotides, the CDR3 is TGTGCCAGCAGCTCGGGACTAGGGGGCACAGATACGCAGTATTTT.

This clonotype came up many times. V is TRBV7-6 and J is TRBJ2-1, with 7 bases identical to TRBD2. Unmatched junction bases numbered 6, after V lost 1 base and J lost 9 bases. Germline V gene lookup returns CDR1 SGHVS and CDR2 FNYEAQ. CDR3 length: 14 residues. The CDR3 is CASSLGGGWGEQFF. The CDR3 nucleotides read TGTGCCAGCAGCTTAGGGGGGGGGTGGGGTGAGCAGTTCTTC.

This clonotype has a count of ten or more. The chain uses TRBV12-3 or TRBV12-4 and TRBJ1-1, with D maybe TRBD1 (6 bases). This CDR3 has 14 residues. The germline V and J ends were trimmed by 2 bases and 5 bases, with 12 bases remaining between them. CDR3 amino acids: CASSLTGSRTEAFF. In DNA, the CDR3 is TGTGCCAGCAGTTTAACAGGGTCGAGGACTGAAGCTTTCTTT.

This clonotype has ten or more counts. V is TRBV11-2 and J is TRBJ2-1, with a possible D match to TRBD2 (6 bases). The V gene lost 5 bases and the J gene lost 2 bases, with 16 bases spanning the gap. Germline V gene sequence: CDR1 SGHAT, CDR2 FQNNGV. This CDR3 has 16 residues. The CDR3 spells CASSPYLASPYNEQFF. The CDR3 bases are TGTGCCAGCAGCCCTTACCTAGCGTCCCCCTACAATGAGCAGTTCTTC. The entire variable domain, with the rest obtained from reference TRBV11-2 and TRBJ2-1, is as follows: EAGVAQSPRYKIIEKRQSVAFWCNPISGHATLYWYQQILGQGPKLLIQFQNNGVVDDSQLPKDRFSAERLKGVDSTLKIQPAKLEDSAVYLCASSPYLASPYNEQFFGPGTRLTVL.

Ten or more counts support this clonotype. The J gene is TRBJ2-2, the V gene TRBV9; no clear D. With 0 bases removed from V and 4 bases from J, the gap between germline ends came to 13 bases. This CDR3 contains 16 residues. From germline, CDR1 is SGDLS and CDR2 YYNGEE. CDR3 region: CASSVGGPWGTGELFF. In nucleotides, the CDR3 is TGTGCCAGCAGCGTAGGTGGGCCCTGGGGCACCGGGGAGCTGTTTTTT.

The rearrangement links TRBV20-1 to TRBJ2-7; TRBD2 is a possible D gene (6 bases). V lost 5 bases and J lost 0, with 11 bases in between. Germline CDR1 is DFQATT and CDR2 is SNEGSKA (reference sequence). The CDR3 is made up of 13 amino acids. The DNA for the CDR3 is TGCAGTGCTTGTCGGGGGAACTCCTACGAGCAGTACTTC. Translation gives CSACRGNSYEQYF.

This clonotype has only a few counts. The chain combines TRBV30 with TRBJ1-3; D unclear. This CDR3 region has 13 residues. Germline assignment: CDR1 GTSNPN and CDR2 SVGIG (reference sequence). V gave up 4 bases and J gave up 0 bases, with 7 bases separating them. The CDR3 is CAWTLSSGNTIYF. CDR3 DNA: TGTGCCTGGACCTTAAGCTCTGGAAACACCATATATTTT. Variable domain in full (rest from reference TRBV30 and TRBJ1-3): SQTIHQWPATLVQPVGSPLSLECTVEGTSNPNLYWYRQAAGRGLQLLFYSVGIGQISSEVPQNLSASRPQDRQFILSSKKLLLSDSGFYLCAWTLSSGNTIYFGEGSWLTVV.

The chain has TRBV10-3 and TRBJ2-2, with 9 bases fitting TRBD2. Germline loops: CDR1 ENHRY, CDR2 SYGVKD. There are 19 residues in the CDR3. After removal of 8 bases from V and 0 bases from J, the junction contained 16 bases not matched to a gene. The CDR3 is CAIPRSGTSSSANTGELFF. In DNA form, the CDR3 reads TGTGCCATCCCAAGGTCGGGGACTAGCTCTTCCGCGAACACCGGGGAGCTGTTTTTT.

This clonotype was seen only a few times. The chain joins TRBV10-2 to TRBJ2-3, with D unresolved. The CDR3 sequence is 13 residues long. Trimming cost V 0 bases and J 2 bases, with 3 bases left between them. From germline, CDR1 is WSHSY and CDR2 SAAADI. In DNA, the CDR3 is TGCGCCAGCAGTGAGTCCTTCACAGATACGCAGTATTTT. Amino acid sequence: CASSESFTDTQYF.

This clonotype was detected many times. The chain's CDR3 is CSVDGLAEIVEQETQYF. The CDR3 DNA is TGCAGCGTTGATGGGCTAGCGGAAATCGTGGAGCAAGAGACCCAGTACTTC. The chain has TRBV29-1 and TRBJ2-5; TRBD2 agrees at 7 bases. Germline V CDR1 and CDR2: SQVTM, ANQGSEA. The V segment lost 3 bases and the J segment 2 bases; nucleotides outside the gene matches: 15. This CDR3 spans 17 amino acids.